A selection of T cell receptor beta chains follows, all from one sample in a study of CD8+ T cells in alopecia areata. Sequencing used immunoSEQ multiplex PCR; TCRdb keeps in-frame clones, though not all of them. The sample records 160,000 or so clones, around 64% being singletons. Specimen: CD8+ T cells sorted from blood, collected at week 0. The receptors originated from a human donor with alopecia areata. The CDR3 runs from the conserved cysteine through the conserved F or W. The D gene is left open where the match is weak. Clone size is shown for a subset of rows, as once, few, many or a class of expanded clone.

CDR3 protein	CDR3 DNA	clone size	V gene	J gene	D gene
CASSPIAGGTYNEQFF	TGTGCCAGCAGCCCTATAGCGGGGGGGACGTACAATGAGCAGTTCTTC	-	TRBV9	TRBJ2-1	TRBD2
CAISDQTSSGANVLTF	TGTGCCATCAGTGATCAAACCAGCTCTGGGGCCAACGTCCTGACTTTC	few	TRBV10-3	TRBJ2-6	-
CASRGTSGTSSTDTQYF	TGTGCCAGCAGGGGGACTAGCGGGACCTCTAGCACAGATACGCAGTATTTT	-	TRBV9	TRBJ2-3	TRBD2
CAWNKNAGVTRRNYGYTF	TGTGCCTGGAATAAGAATGCAGGGGTTACCAGACGTAACTATGGCTACACCTTC	-	TRBV30	TRBJ1-2	-
CSVKDSFYGYTF	TGCAGCGTCAAGGACAGTTTCTATGGCTACACCTTC	-	TRBV29-1	TRBJ1-2	-
CSVRTGTYEQYF	TGCAGCGTTCGGACAGGAACGTACGAGCAGTACTTC	-	TRBV29-1	TRBJ2-7	TRBD1
CATKEAYEQYF	TGTGCCACCAAGGAAGCCTACGAGCAGTACTTC	-	TRBV6-6	TRBJ2-7	-
CASTSGGEETQYF	TGTGCCAGCACAAGCGGGGGGGAAGAGACCCAGTACTTC	-	TRBV27	TRBJ2-5	TRBD2
CASRLQETQYF	TGTGCCAGCAGACTCCAAGAGACCCAGTACTTC	-	TRBV7-9	TRBJ2-5	-
CASRSNTEAFF	TGTGCCAGCAGGTCGAACACTGAAGCTTTCTTT	once	TRBV2	TRBJ1-1	-
CASNIRDRVHGANVLTF	TGCGCCAGCAACATCCGGGACAGGGTTCATGGGGCCAACGTCCTGACTTTC	few	TRBV23-1	TRBJ2-6	TRBD1
CASSLARGLFANTEAFF	TGTGCCAGCAGCTTGGCCAGGGGGCTTTTCGCGAACACTGAAGCTTTCTTT	-	TRBV5-6	TRBJ1-1	TRBD1
CSGSDNYGYTF	TGCAGCGGGTCAGATAACTATGGCTACACCTTC	once	TRBV29-1	TRBJ1-2	-
CASSLGANEQFF	TGCGCCAGCAGCTTGGGGGCGAATGAGCAGTTCTTC	-	TRBV5-1	TRBJ2-1	-
CASSLAAGGTDTQYF	TGTGCCAGCAGCTTGGCAGCGGGAGGCACAGATACGCAGTATTTT	-	TRBV5-6	TRBJ2-3	TRBD2
CSVMAGVDTGELFF	TGCAGCGTGATGGCAGGGGTGGACACCGGGGAGCTGTTTTTT	few	TRBV29-1	TRBJ2-2	-
CASSLGAGGPYEQYF	TGTGCCAGCAGCTTAGGAGCGGGGGGGCCCTACGAGCAGTACTTC	-	TRBV7-9	TRBJ2-7	TRBD2
CATQLYSNEQFF	TGTGCCACCCAGCTCTACTCCAATGAGCAGTTCTTC	-	TRBV15	TRBJ2-1	-
CSVVGRRGTGNTEAFF	TGCAGCGTTGTAGGCCGGAGGGGGACAGGGAACACTGAAGCTTTCTTT	few	TRBV29-1	TRBJ1-1	TRBD1
CASSPGPVYEQYF	TGTGCCAGCAGCCCTGGCCCGGTTTACGAGCAGTACTTC	-	TRBV5-6	TRBJ2-7	-
CASTTAGDYGYTF	TGTGCCAGCACCACCGCGGGGGACTATGGCTACACCTTC	once	TRBV9	TRBJ1-2	-
CAWSESFTDTQYF	TGTGCCTGGAGCGAATCCTTCACAGATACGCAGTATTTT	-	TRBV30	TRBJ2-3	-
CASSQGPVKLPDTQYF	TGTGCCAGCAGCCAAGGCCCGGTAAAACTACCAGATACGCAGTATTTT	-	TRBV14	TRBJ2-3	-
CASSQEGQGTDTQYF	TGCGCCAGCAGCCAAGAGGGACAGGGCACAGATACGCAGTATTTT	-	TRBV4-1	TRBJ2-3	TRBD1
CASSWGTAITYNEQFF	TGTGCCAGCAGCTGGGGGACAGCCATAACCTACAATGAGCAGTTCTTC	-	TRBV5-6	TRBJ2-1	TRBD1
CASSPVAGGKNIQYF	TGTGCCAGCAGTCCTGTAGCGGGGGGGAAAAACATTCAGTACTTC	-	TRBV27	TRBJ2-4	TRBD2
CATSREGFSEGTQYF	TGCGCCACCTCTCGGGAGGGGTTCAGCGAAGGTACGCAGTATTTT	-	TRBV10-2	TRBJ2-3	TRBD2
CASSTSSGERTEAFF	TGTGCCAGTAGTACCTCCTCCGGGGAGAGGACTGAAGCTTTCTTT	-	TRBV19	TRBJ1-1	-
CASSGFPIGQYF	TGTGCCAGCAGTGGTTTTCCGATTGGGCAGTACTTC	-	TRBV6-1	TRBJ2-7	-
CSVVQGGEQYF	TGCAGCGTCGTACAGGGTGGCGAGCAGTACTTC	-	TRBV29-1	TRBJ2-7	-
CAWRGGQNTGELFF	TGTGCCTGGAGGGGGGGACAGAACACCGGGGAGCTGTTTTTT	once	TRBV30	TRBJ2-2	-
CSVESRVGQYF	TGCAGCGTTGAATCAAGGGTCGGGCAGTACTTC	few	TRBV29-1	TRBJ2-7	-
CASSSSGGTSTDTQYF	TGTGCCAGCAGTTCTAGCGGGGGAACTAGCACAGATACGCAGTATTTT	-	TRBV13	TRBJ2-3	TRBD2
CATLNHLAPDTEAFF	TGTGCCACCTTAAACCATCTGGCTCCGGACACTGAAGCTTTCTTT	-	TRBV10-3	TRBJ1-1	-
CASGSDQGPNTEAFF	TGTGCCAGCGGTTCAGATCAGGGGCCGAACACTGAAGCTTTCTTT	-	TRBV18	TRBJ1-1	-
CASTPGQSKTYEQYF	TGTGCCAGCACCCCGGGACAGTCAAAAACCTACGAGCAGTACTTC	few	TRBV2	TRBJ2-7	TRBD1
CASSPAGGKDTQYF	TGTGCCAGCAGTCCAGCCGGGGGAAAAGATACGCAGTATTTT	-	TRBV2	TRBJ2-3	-
CASSFQSGMETQYF	TGTGCCAGCAGCTTTCAGTCAGGGATGGAGACCCAGTACTTC	-	TRBV7-9	TRBJ2-5	-
CASGADGYGYTF	TGCGCCAGCGGCGCAGACGGCTATGGCTACACCTTC	-	TRBV4-1	TRBJ1-2	-
CAWSVGSSYEQYF	TGTGCCTGGAGTGTGGGAAGCTCCTACGAGCAGTACTTC	once	TRBV30	TRBJ2-7	-
CASSLSPGGTARSYNEQFF	TGTGCCAGCAGTTTATCCCCCGGGGGGACGGCTCGGTCCTACAATGAGCAGTTCTTC	-	TRBV27	TRBJ2-1	TRBD2
CASSQGAGTGGFNEQFF	TGTGCCAGCAGCCAAGGGGCCGGGACAGGGGGCTTCAATGAGCAGTTCTTC	-	TRBV4-2	TRBJ2-1	TRBD1
CSATSDRVPNEKLFF	TGCAGCGCCACTTCAGACAGGGTACCTAATGAAAAACTGTTTTTT	-	TRBV29-1	TRBJ1-4	TRBD1
CASSLQGAFYGYTF	TGTGCCAGCAGCTTACAGGGGGCGTTCTATGGCTACACCTTC	-	TRBV5-6	TRBJ1-2	TRBD1
CASSLVSFKEKLFF	TGTGCCAGCAGCTTAGTCTCCTTCAAAGAAAAACTGTTTTTT	few	TRBV7-9	TRBJ1-4	-
CATGGQGIHGYTF	TGTGCCACCGGAGGACAGGGAATCCATGGCTACACCTTC	-	TRBV2	TRBJ1-2	TRBD1
CSVEDRAEAFF	TGCAGCGTTGAAGACAGGGCTGAAGCTTTCTTT	-	TRBV29-1	TRBJ1-1	-